This T cell receptor (beta chain) was sequenced during a study of tumor T cells in aggressive B-cell lymphoma. V dropped 6 bases and J dropped 0 bases, with 8 bases sitting between them. CDR3 length equals 13 residues. Germline V gene sequence: CDR1 ENHRY, CDR2 SYGVKD. This clone has just a few counts. Sequenced by immunoSEQ multiplex PCR; TCRdb stores in-frame clones only, minus some. The table shows some 4,500 clones, with over 75% occurring only once. The receptor comes from an adult with diffuse large B cell lymphoma. This chain connects TRBV10-3 to TRBJ1-1, with D uncertain. The sequenced sample was tumor tissue. The CDR3 protein is CAIRNRLNTEAFF. The CDR3 DNA is TGTGCCATCAGAAATCGGTTGAACACTGAAGCTTTCTTT.